This T cell receptor beta chain was found in a study of cytomegalovirus exposure and HLA in healthy donors. The PCR used 60 Vbeta and 13 Jbeta primers. The table came from immunoSEQ multiplex PCR; TCRdb's copy has only in-frame clones and leaves some out. With roughly 74,000 clones in the sample, the ten largest clones hold 6.5% to 9%. Germline V gives CDR1 SGHTA, CDR2 FQGNSA. V trimming: 5 bases; J trimming: 1 base; junction bases outside the gene matches: 8. CDR3 length: 16 amino acids. This sequence joins TRBV7-2 and TRBJ1-5; 7 nucleotides agree with TRBD1. The material sequenced was PBMCs. This receptor was obtained from a female donor in good health and CMV-seropositive. The CDR3 sequence is CASSQQGTLSNQPQHF. As DNA, the CDR3 is TGTGCCAGCAGCCAACAGGGGACCCTGAGCAATCAGCCCCAGCATTTT.